The 23 T cell receptor beta chains in this list originate from one sample, sequenced in a study of shared clonotypes between healthy human individuals (dated by TCRdb to 2020 to 2022). Library construction relied on the immunoSEQ multiplex PCR assay. The table comes from immuneACCESS by way of TCRdb, which keeps in-frame sequences with V and J called. Part of the clones is missing from these tables; in studies checked, under half for an unresolved V gene and the rest for unknown reasons. The sample table holds approximately 2.3 million clones, of which approximately 93% were seen once. The biggest ten clones account for approximately 0.4% of the sample. The sample taken for sequencing was naive CD4+ T cells from PBMCs. Reading the label with the study, this specimen's cell subset or site is: CD45RA+ positively selected. The origin of the receptors is a man aged 18 to 29 in good health. Some clones in this sample may be carry-over from other donors' samples.

This sequence joins TRBV19 and TRBJ1-2; 8 bases match TRBD1. The CDR3 has 17 residues. Looked up from germline, CDR1 is LNHDA and CDR2 is SQIVND (reference sequence). After removal of 3 bases from V and 8 bases from J, the junction contained 17 bases not matched to a gene. CDR3 region: CASSMLGQGETGAGYTF. The CDR3 DNA is TGTGCCAGTAGTATGCTCGGACAGGGAGAAACTGGGGCCGGCTACACCTTC.

The chain carries TRBV15 and TRBJ2-7; unclear D gene. This CDR3 region has 13 residues. Per the germline V gene, CDR1 is LNHNV and CDR2 is YYDKDF (reference sequence). V lost 2 bases to trimming and J lost 0 bases, with 5 bases between them. DNA of the CDR3: TGTGCCACCAGCAGATGGGGCTCCTACGAGCAGTACTTC. Amino acids: CATSRWGSYEQYF.

The chain combines TRBV11-2 with TRBJ1-1, with D unclear. V lost 3 bases to trimming and J lost 1 base, with 12 bases between them. CDR3 size: 15 residues. CDR1 SGHAT and CDR2 FQNNGV come from the germline V gene. The CDR3 is CASSFVAGSNTEAFF. DNA for the CDR3: TGTGCCAGCAGCTTCGTGGCTGGATCGAACACTGAAGCTTTCTTT. The full variable domain, in which reference TRBV11-2 and TRBJ1-1 provide the parts outside the CDR3, is EAGVAQSPRYKIIEKRQSVAFWCNPISGHATLYWYQQILGQGPKLLIQFQNNGVVDDSQLPKDRFSAERLKGVDSTLKIQPAKLEDSAVYLCASSFVAGSNTEAFFGQGTRLTVV.

CDR3 amino acids: CASSVLTSGTGELFF. Written as DNA, the CDR3 is TGTGCCAGCAGCGTACTTACTAGCGGCACCGGGGAGCTGTTTTTT. The chain has TRBV9 and TRBJ2-2; TRBD2 matches at 8 bases. Germline trimming cut 1 base from V and 4 bases from J; bases unmatched to any gene: 3. The CDR3 sequence is 15 residues long. Germline lookup yields CDR1 SGDLS and CDR2 YYNGEE.

The J gene is TRBJ1-2, the V gene TRBV28; the D is unclear. CDR3 size: 12 residues. Germline V gene lookup returns CDR1 MDHEN and CDR2 SYDVKM. Trimming pared 1 base from V and 8 bases from J, leaving 8 bases between. CDR3 residues: CASSLLAEGYTF. The CDR3 DNA reads as TGTGCCAGCAGTTTATTGGCGGAAGGCTACACCTTC.

J is TRBJ2-1 and V is TRBV5-1; 9 nucleotides align to TRBD2. Germline lookup yields CDR1 SGHRS and CDR2 YFSETQ. The CDR3 is made up of 17 amino acids. Germline trimming cut 4 bases from V and 2 bases from J; bases unmatched to any gene: 10. The CDR3 sequence is CASSPLLAGTPYNEQFF. CDR3 sequence (DNA): TGCGCCAGCAGCCCCCTTCTAGCGGGGACCCCCTACAATGAGCAGTTCTTC.

The genes are TRBV7-9 and TRBJ1-5; the D gene is possibly TRBD1 (5 bases). V was trimmed by 5 bases and J by 3 bases, leaving 14 bases between them. The CDR3 runs to 15 residues. Germline CDR1 reads SEHNR; CDR2 reads FQNEAQ (reference sequence). The CDR3 sequence: CASSGARGDNQPQHF. CDR3 in DNA: TGTGCCAGCAGCGGGGCGAGGGGAGACAATCAGCCCCAGCATTTT.

This rearrangement joins TRBV6-1 to TRBJ2-1; 14 bases line up with TRBD2. CDR3 size: 15 residues. V was pared by 6 bases and J by 7 bases, with 5 bases of the junction left unmatched. Germline lookup yields CDR1 MNHNS and CDR2 SASEGT. The CDR3 sequence is CASSGLAGGSNEQFF. CDR3 DNA: TGTGCCAGCAGCGGACTAGCGGGAGGTAGTAATGAGCAGTTCTTC.

J is TRBJ2-3 and V is TRBV2, with a weak D call TRBD1 (6 bases). Germline CDR1 is SNHLY and CDR2 is FYNNEI. The CDR3 has 14 residues. Trimming removed 7 bases at V and 1 base at J, with 12 bases between. The CDR3 loop is CASILDRRTDTQYF. The CDR3 nucleotides read TGTGCCAGCATATTAGACAGGCGCACAGATACGCAGTATTTT.

The V gene is TRBV5-1, the J gene TRBJ2-3, with D perhaps matching TRBD2 (6 bases). V lost 0 bases and J lost 5, with 10 bases in between. The CDR3 is 14 residues long. The germline V gene has CDR1 SGHRS and CDR2 YFSETQ. CDR3 region: CASSLAGVVDTQYF. CDR3 bases: TGCGCCAGCAGCTTGGCGGGAGTGGTAGATACGCAGTATTTT.

Details on this clone: The same CDR3 can be traced to other DNA sequences in this sample. This chain uses TRBV28 with TRBJ2-1, with D perhaps assigned TRBD1 or TRBD2 (5 bases each). CDR1 MDHEN and CDR2 SYDVKM come from the germline V gene. V lost 6 bases and J 10 bases, leaving 10 bases between the germline ends. This CDR3 is built from 11 residues. The CDR3 loop is CASSLGAEQFF. As DNA, the CDR3 is TGTGCCAGCAGCCTCGGGGCGGAGCAGTTCTTC.

The chain joins TRBV19 to TRBJ2-5; TRBD1 is a possible D gene (5 bases). Germline V lookup: CDR1 LNHDA, CDR2 SQIVND (reference sequence). The CDR3 contains 15 residues. Trimming removed 5 bases at V and 3 bases at J, with 16 bases between. CDR3 nucleotide sequence: TGTGCCAGTAGTCCCCTAGGGGCAGGGAAAGAGACCCAGTACTTC. It translates to CASSPLGAGKETQYF.

The CDR3 sequence is CASSLLAAETQYF. CDR3 DNA sequence: TGTGCCAGCAGCCTCCTAGCGGCGGAGACCCAGTACTTC. J is TRBJ2-5 and V is TRBV5-6; 7 nucleotides line up with TRBD2. This CDR3 is built from 13 residues. V trimming: 4 bases; J trimming: 5 bases; junction bases outside the gene matches: 5. CDR1 SGHDT and CDR2 YYEEEE come from the germline V gene.

This chain links TRBV18 with TRBJ1-1, with 7 bases that match TRBD1. J was trimmed by 5 bases and V by 0 bases; bases with no gene match: 6. The CDR3 extends over 15 amino acids. Germline lookup yields CDR1 KGHSH and CDR2 LQKENI. The CDR3 DNA is TGTGCCAGCTCACCACCGATACAGGGGAGGACTGAAGCTTTCTTT. This translates into CASSPPIQGRTEAFF.

V usage is TRBV5-1 and J usage is TRBJ2-1; D unclear. CDR1 is SGHRS and CDR2 is YFSETQ in the germline V gene. V gave up 0 bases and J gave up 6 bases, with 10 bases separating them. This CDR3 has 14 residues. CDR3 region: CASSLGSPSNEQFF. DNA of the CDR3: TGCGCCAGCAGCTTGGGATCTCCGAGCAATGAGCAGTTCTTC.

This clone was counted once. The rearrangement uses TRBV2 and TRBJ2-1, with D perhaps assigned TRBD1 or TRBD2 (6 bases each). Trimming shortened V by 5 bases and J by 14 bases, and 16 bases separated the two germline ends. CDR1 SNHLY and CDR2 FYNNEI come from the germline V gene. This CDR3 has 12 residues. The CDR3 sequence: CASSIGERGEFF. The CDR3 nucleotides are TGTGCCAGCAGTATTGGGGAGAGGGGGGAGTTCTTC. Looking up the rest from reference TRBV2 and TRBJ2-1 gives the full variable domain: EPEVTQTPSHQVTQMGQEVILRCVPISNHLYFYWYRQILGQKVEFLVSFYNNEISEKSEIFDDQFSVERPDGSNFTLKIRSTKLEDSAMYFCASSIGERGEFFGPGTRLTVL.

This clone was counted once. This rearrangement joins TRBV5-1 to TRBJ1-2; TRBD1 matches at 8 bases. Germline V gene sequence: CDR1 SGHRS, CDR2 YFSETQ. The CDR3 has 14 residues. The V segment lost 2 bases and the J segment 3 bases; nucleotides outside the gene matches: 3. The DNA of the CDR3 is TGCGCCAGCAGCTTAGGACAGGGTCACTATGGCTACACCTTC. This translates into CASSLGQGHYGYTF.

Only one count was recorded for this clone. The V and J genes are TRBV2 and TRBJ1-2; tentatively, D is TRBD1 (5 bases). This CDR3 comprises 12 residues. From germline, CDR1 is SNHLY and CDR2 FYNNEI. The V and J ends lost 8 bases and 5 bases respectively, with 12 bases between them. In DNA, the CDR3 is TGTGCCAGCTGCCCGGGGGGGTATGGCTACACCTTC. Translated: CASCPGGYGYTF. The variable domain in full, with the rest retrieved from reference TRBV2 and TRBJ1-2, is EPEVTQTPSHQVTQMGQEVILRCVPISNHLYFYWYRQILGQKVEFLVSFYNNEISEKSEIFDDQFSVERPDGSNFTLKIRSTKLEDSAMYFCASCPGGYGYTFGSGTRLTVV.

This clone appeared once. The V and J genes are TRBV10-1 and TRBJ2-7; D is possibly TRBD1 (5 bases). CDR1 is WNHNN, CDR2 SYGVQD, per germline (reference sequence). The CDR3 contains 14 residues. V shed 6 bases and J shed 2 bases, with 14 bases lying between them. The CDR3 nucleotides read TGCGCCAGCAGCGAACAGGATATGGCCTACGAGCAGTACTTC. This translates into CASSEQDMAYEQYF.

Only one count was recorded for this clone. This chain uses TRBV7-8 with TRBJ2-7; TRBD1 matches at 9 bases. V gave up 5 bases and J gave up 5 bases; unmatched junction bases: 7. The germline gives CDR1 SGHVS, CDR2 FQNEAQ. The length of the CDR3 is 14 residues. CDR3 sequence (DNA): TGTGCCAGCAGCCCGCGGACAGGGGTGGACGAGCAGTACTTC. Translated: CASSPRTGVDEQYF.

The chain uses TRBV15 and TRBJ1-4; D possibly corresponds to TRBD1 (5 bases). V dropped 5 bases and J dropped 7 bases, with 20 bases sitting between them. This CDR3 has 16 residues. From germline, CDR1 is LNHNV and CDR2 YYDKDF (reference sequence). The CDR3 region is CATSQSSGPPGEKLFF. The DNA for the CDR3 is TGTGCCACCAGCCAAAGCTCGGGACCCCCGGGTGAAAAACTGTTTTTT. Full variable domain (outside the CDR3, taken from reference TRBV15 and TRBJ1-4): DAMVIQNPRYQVTQFGKPVTLSCSQTLNHNVMYWYQQKSSQAPKLLFHYYDKDFNNEADTPDNFQSRRPNTSFCFLDIRSPGLGDTAMYLCATSQSSGPPGEKLFFGSGTQLSVL.

A remark on this clone: Other DNA sequences in this sample translate to the same CDR3. The chain links TRBV29-1 to TRBJ1-1; TRBD1 might be the D (6 bases). The V end was cut by 7 bases, the J end by 0 bases, with 9 bases between. CDR1 and CDR2 from the germline V gene are SQVTM and ANQGSEA. The CDR3 contains 12 residues. CDR3 DNA sequence: TGCAGCGGGGGACAACTGAACACTGAAGCTTTCTTT. This sequence encodes CSGGQLNTEAFF.

The rearrangement uses TRBV7-3 and TRBJ1-1, with 8 bases identical to TRBD1. Losses at the gene ends were 5 bases for V and 6 bases for J; bases not matched to a gene: 11. The V gene's germline CDR1 is SGHTA and CDR2 FQGTGA. The CDR3 loop spans 15 amino acids. CDR3: CASSPWTGQAPEAFF. The CDR3 nucleotides are TGTGCCAGCAGCCCATGGACAGGGCAGGCTCCTGAAGCTTTCTTT.